The 24 T cell receptor beta chains presented below share a single source sample, sequenced in a study of blood T cell repertoires in COVID-19 (dated by TCRdb to about 2020). Receptor libraries were prepared by the immunoSEQ multiplex PCR assay. The immuneACCESS repertoire file appears here via TCRdb, limited to in-frame rearrangements. These files lack a portion of the clones; in checked studies, under half of the deficit traces to unresolved V genes, and the cause of the others is not known. For this sample there are tens of thousands of clones; around four fifths appear just once. The ten largest clones add up to about 9% of the sample. The sequenced material came from peripheral blood. These receptors all come from a human donor in a cohort sampled during active COVID-19.

This sequence joins TRBV18 and TRBJ1-2, with 7 bases fitting TRBD1. The junction had 8 bases not matched to a gene; V was cut back by 4 bases and J by 0 bases. The germline V gene encodes CDR1 KGHSH and CDR2 LQKENI. The CDR3 sequence is 16 residues long. The DNA for the CDR3 is TGTGCCAGCTCACTTACAGGGGATTCCCCTAACTATGGCTACACCTTC. It translates to CASSLTGDSPNYGYTF.

The genes are TRBV5-1 and TRBJ2-7, with 9 positions matching TRBD1. Per the germline V gene, CDR1 is SGHRS and CDR2 is YFSETQ. The junction had 1 base not matched to a gene; V was cut back by 2 bases and J by 4 bases. The CDR3 totals 13 residues. Here the CDR3 reads CASSFGTGYEQYF. The CDR3 nucleotides read TGCGCCAGCAGCTTCGGGACAGGGTACGAGCAGTACTTC. Drawing the rest from reference TRBV5-1 and TRBJ2-7, the complete variable domain is KAGVTQTPRYLIKTRGQQVTLSCSPISGHRSVSWYQQTPGQGLQFLFEYFSETQRNKGNFPGRFSGRQFSNSRSEMNVSTLELGDSALYLCASSFGTGYEQYFGPGTRLTVT.

There are many counts of this clone. The genes are TRBV25-1 and TRBJ2-3; D uncertain. V dropped 7 bases and J dropped 1 base, with 12 bases sitting between them. From germline, CDR1 is MGHDK and CDR2 SYGVNS. This CDR3 is 14 amino acids long. For the CDR3, the DNA is TGTGCCAGCACCTTCGGAGCAGGCACAGATACGCAGTATTTT. Encoded protein: CASTFGAGTDTQYF.

This chain joins TRBV18 and TRBJ1-1; 7 bases fit TRBD1. The CDR3 spans 16 residues. Trimming at V came to 2 bases and at J to 0 bases, leaving 6 bases not matched to a gene. Germline CDR1 KGHSH, CDR2 LQKENI. This CDR3 is CASSPRTGAMNTEAFF. CDR3 nucleotides: TGTGCCAGCTCACCAAGGACAGGAGCCATGAACACTGAAGCTTTCTTT.

The chain is built from TRBV14 and TRBJ2-5; no clear D gene. Germline loops: CDR1 SGHDN, CDR2 FVKESK. With 0 bases removed from V and 7 bases from J, the gap between germline ends came to 12 bases. The CDR3 totals 14 residues. The CDR3 DNA is TGTGCCAGCAGCCAAGAGGGCCCAGGCCGGACCCAGTACTTC. Residues: CASSQEGPGRTQYF.

This clone was seen only once. The rearrangement joins TRBV6-5 to TRBJ2-7; 9 bases line up with TRBD1. This CDR3 is 14 amino acids long. J lost 4 bases, V lost 7 bases, and 8 bases had no gene match. Germline values: CDR1 MNHEY, CDR2 SVGAGI. CDR3 DNA sequence: TGTGCCAGCATCCTGGACAGGGGTCTTTACGAGCAGTACTTC. Translated, it gives CASILDRGLYEQYF.

The chain recombines TRBV3-1 (or the pseudogene TRBV3-2) with TRBJ1-2, with TRBD1 matching 8 bases. The length of the CDR3 is 16 residues. Germline V gives CDR1 LGHDT, CDR2 YNNKEL (reference sequence). V gave up 0 bases and J gave up 4 bases; unmatched junction bases: 7. CDR3 loop: CASSQDGQGPAYGYTF. In nucleotides, the CDR3 is TGTGCCAGCAGCCAAGATGGACAGGGTCCCGCCTATGGCTACACCTTC.

This rearrangement joins TRBV6-5 to TRBJ1-5, with a possible D match to TRBD1 (6 bases). V lost 8 bases and J lost 4, with 18 bases in between. The CDR3 has 15 residues. Per the germline V gene, CDR1 is MNHEY and CDR2 is SVGAGI. CDR3 protein: CASGGGGRVNQPQHF. The CDR3 region has the DNA TGTGCCAGCGGGGGGGGCGGCAGGGTAAATCAGCCCCAGCATTTT.

This sequence joins TRBV30 and TRBJ1-2; 9 nucleotides agree with TRBD1. CDR1 is GTSNPN, CDR2 SVGIG, per germline (reference sequence). This CDR3 has 13 amino acids. V lost 7 bases to trimming and J lost 7 bases; unmatched junction nucleotides: 10. The CDR3 loop is CASKGQGSGGYTF. DNA of the CDR3: TGTGCCTCAAAGGGACAGGGAAGCGGTGGCTACACCTTC.

The chain employs TRBV5-1 and TRBJ1-1; D is unresolved. The CDR3 covers 14 residues. Deletions cut 0 bases from V and 2 bases from J, with 8 bases between. CDR1 is SGHRS and CDR2 is YFSETQ in the germline V gene. CDR3 loop: CASSLAGANTEAFF. As DNA, the CDR3 is TGCGCCAGCAGCTTGGCCGGAGCAAACACTGAAGCTTTCTTT.

This clone was detected only a few times. This CDR3 reads CASSPNGGAGEQYF. Here the CDR3 DNA reads TGTGCCAGCAGTCCGAACGGGGGGGCGGGCGAGCAGTACTTC. The J gene is TRBJ2-7, the V gene TRBV6-5; TRBD2 matches at 8 bases. The CDR3 consists of 14 residues. Trimming cost V 5 bases and J 6 bases; bases outside gene matches: 9. Per germline, CDR1 MNHEY and CDR2 SVGAGI.

The chain carries TRBV5-5 and TRBJ1-3, with D unclear. Germline V gene sequence: CDR1 SGHKS, CDR2 YYEKEE (reference sequence). The CDR3 totals 15 residues. The V and J ends lost 7 bases and 1 base respectively, with 15 bases between them. The CDR3 DNA follows: TGTGCCAGCGGATGGCAGGCCAATTCTGGAAACACCATATATTTT. Its translation is CASGWQANSGNTIYF.

The rearrangement joins TRBV7-9 to TRBJ1-3, with D unclear. The CDR3 spans 15 residues. Germline V lookup: CDR1 SEHNR, CDR2 FQNEAQ (reference sequence). The V end lost 5 bases, the J end lost 7 bases, and 18 bases lay between the germline ends. CDR3 in amino acids: CASSPNLGSRNTIYF. CDR3 DNA: TGTGCCAGCAGCCCCAATCTGGGCAGTCGGAACACCATATATTTT.

The chain is built from TRBV3-1 (or the pseudogene TRBV3-2) and TRBJ1-1; D not resolved. V was clipped by 3 bases and J by 0 bases, with 8 bases between them. The CDR3 loop spans 14 amino acids. The germline V gene has CDR1 LGHDT and CDR2 YNNKEL (reference sequence). The CDR3 here is CASSQPGVNTEAFF. As DNA, the CDR3 is TGTGCCAGCAGCCAGCCCGGAGTGAACACTGAAGCTTTCTTT.

V is TRBV6-5 and J is TRBJ1-1; D is undetermined. Germline V lookup: CDR1 MNHEY, CDR2 SVGAGI. V lost 6 bases and J 1 base, leaving 3 bases between the germline ends. The CDR3 sequence is 11 residues long. CDR3 bases: TGTGCCAGCAGCCGGAACACTGAAGCTTTCTTT. Translated, it gives CASSRNTEAFF.

The rearrangement links TRBV9 to TRBJ2-5; 16 bases match TRBD2. With V trimmed by 4 bases and J by 5 bases, 8 bases remained unmatched. This CDR3 has 17 amino acids. Germline V CDR1 and CDR2: SGDLS, YYNGEE. This chain's CDR3 is CASSPGTSGGAGETQYF. The CDR3 coding sequence is TGTGCCAGCAGCCCAGGGACTAGCGGGGGGGCAGGGGAGACCCAGTACTTC.

The rearrangement joins TRBV3-1 (or the pseudogene TRBV3-2) to TRBJ1-2; tentatively, D is TRBD1 (5 bases). The CDR3 runs to 14 residues. V lost 2 bases to trimming and J lost 3 bases, with 10 bases between them. CDR1 is LGHDT and CDR2 is YNNKEL in the germline V gene (reference sequence). CDR3 sequence: CASSQPDRDYGYTF. In nucleotides, the CDR3 is TGTGCCAGCAGCCAACCTGACAGAGACTATGGCTACACCTTC.

This clone has a handful of counts. J is TRBJ1-2 and V is TRBV19; no clear D. Trimming pared 3 bases from V and 6 bases from J, leaving 11 bases between. This CDR3 region has 13 residues. The germline V gene has CDR1 LNHDA and CDR2 SQIVND (reference sequence). The DNA of the CDR3 is TGTGCCAGTAGTATCCGTCAGACTGATGGCTACACCTTC. Protein sequence: CASSIRQTDGYTF. Together with reference TRBV19 and TRBJ1-2, the CDR3 gives the full variable domain: DGGITQSPKYLFRKEGQNVTLSCEQNLNHDAMYWYRQDPGQGLRLIYYSQIVNDFQKGDIAEGYSVSREKKESFPLTVTSAQKNPTAFYLCASSIRQTDGYTFGSGTRLTVV.

The V and J genes are TRBV29-1 and TRBJ2-7, with TRBD1 identical over 8 bases. Trimming at V came to 4 bases and at J to 1 base, leaving 6 bases not matched to a gene. Germline V gene data show CDR1 as SQVTM and CDR2 as ANQGSEA. This CDR3 region has 14 residues. CDR3 nucleotides: TGCAGCGTTGCCCTGACAGGGGCGTCCTACGAGCAGTACTTC. This gives the protein CSVALTGASYEQYF.

The chain carries TRBV6-5 and TRBJ1-6, with D maybe TRBD1 (5 bases). Germline assignment: CDR1 MNHEY and CDR2 SVGAGI. The CDR3 is 14 amino acids. V lost 2 bases and J lost 9, with 11 bases in between. CDR3 in amino acids: CASSYGGKGSPLHF. CDR3 DNA: TGTGCCAGCAGTTACGGGGGGAAAGGTTCACCCCTCCACTTT.

The CDR3 bases are TGTGCCAGCAGTTACTACTCGGATGAGCAGTTCTTC. Translation gives CASSYYSDEQFF. The chain links TRBV6-6 to TRBJ2-1, with D unresolved. Germline CDR1 and CDR2: MNHNY and SVGAGI (reference sequence). The germline V and J ends were trimmed by 1 base and 8 bases, with 6 bases remaining between them. This CDR3 is 12 amino acids long.

The chain employs TRBV25-1 and TRBJ2-5; D is unresolved. Germline V gene data show CDR1 as MGHDK and CDR2 as SYGVNS. V was clipped by 3 bases and J by 9 bases, with 8 bases between them. The CDR3 is 11 amino acids. CDR3 protein: CASSELGAQYF. As DNA, the CDR3 is TGTGCCAGCAGTGAGCTGGGCGCCCAGTACTTC.

The chain has TRBV10-3 and TRBJ1-1; no definite D call. This CDR3 contains 16 residues. Germline V CDR1 and CDR2: ENHRY, SYGVKD. Trimming removed 5 bases from V and 1 base from J, with 17 bases in between. In nucleotides, the CDR3 is TGTGCCATCAGTTCGGGATCTACGACGACGAACACTGAAGCTTTCTTT. Translated: CAISSGSTTTNTEAFF.

This clone was seen only a few times. This chain joins TRBV7-2 and TRBJ2-1; tentatively, D is TRBD2 (5 bases). Per germline, CDR1 SGHTA and CDR2 FQGNSA. Trimming removed 2 bases at V and 3 bases at J, with 14 bases between. This CDR3 is 16 amino acids long. This CDR3 reads CASSLTPLLDYNEQFF. In DNA form, the CDR3 reads TGTGCCAGCAGCTTAACCCCCCTACTAGACTACAATGAGCAGTTCTTC.